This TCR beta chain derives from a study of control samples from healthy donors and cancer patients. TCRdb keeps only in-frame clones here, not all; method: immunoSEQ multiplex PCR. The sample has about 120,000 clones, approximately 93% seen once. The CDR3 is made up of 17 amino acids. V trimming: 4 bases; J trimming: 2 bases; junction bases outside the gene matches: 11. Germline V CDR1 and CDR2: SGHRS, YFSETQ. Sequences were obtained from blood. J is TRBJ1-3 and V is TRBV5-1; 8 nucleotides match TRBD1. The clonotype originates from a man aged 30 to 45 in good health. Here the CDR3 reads CASSRTGQGLAGNTIYF. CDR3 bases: TGCGCCAGCAGCCGTACCGGACAGGGCCTTGCTGGAAACACCATATATTTT.